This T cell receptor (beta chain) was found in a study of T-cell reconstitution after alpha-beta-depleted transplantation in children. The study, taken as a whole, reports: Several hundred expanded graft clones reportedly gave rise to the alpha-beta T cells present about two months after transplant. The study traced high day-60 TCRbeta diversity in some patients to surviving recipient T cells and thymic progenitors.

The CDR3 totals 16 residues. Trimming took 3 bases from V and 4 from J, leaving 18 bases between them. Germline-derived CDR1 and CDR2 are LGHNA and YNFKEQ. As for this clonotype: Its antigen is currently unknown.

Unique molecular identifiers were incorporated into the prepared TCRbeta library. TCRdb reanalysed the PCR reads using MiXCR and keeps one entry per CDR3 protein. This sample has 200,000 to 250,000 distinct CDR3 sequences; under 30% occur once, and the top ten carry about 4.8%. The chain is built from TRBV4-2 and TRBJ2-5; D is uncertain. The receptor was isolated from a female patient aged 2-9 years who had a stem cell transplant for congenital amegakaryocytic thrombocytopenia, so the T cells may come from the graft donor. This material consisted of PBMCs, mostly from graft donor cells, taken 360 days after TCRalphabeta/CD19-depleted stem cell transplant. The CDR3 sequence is CASSQQSTGSGETQYF. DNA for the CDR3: TGTGCCAGCAGCCAGCAATCCACCGGGTCAGGAGAGACCCAGTACTTC.